What follows describes a single TCR beta chain. Sample treatment: randomized to nivolumab then ipilimumab (arm A) or the reverse (arm B). DNA-damaging chemotherapy had not been given to any patient beforehand. This sample is drawn from a study of sequential checkpoint blockade in melanoma. Across the study: After both sequences, patients received maintenance nivolumab.

Here immunoSEQ multiplex PCR was the method, and the copy in TCRdb shows in-frame clones only, minus some. The table has 5,500 to 6,500 clones, about 56% seen once. The TCR sequence derives from a human donor with melanoma. The material was CD8+ T cells sorted from blood (inferred from file names), obtained from a patient given nivolumab and ipilimumab in sequence.

The CDR3 here is CASRLSWLQYF. The CDR3 nucleotides read TGTGCCAGCAGACTTAGCTGGTTACAGTATTTT. This chain links TRBV2 with TRBJ2-3, with D hard to call. This CDR3 has 11 amino acids. Germline V lookup: CDR1 SNHLY, CDR2 FYNNEI. V was trimmed by 6 bases and J by 12 bases, leaving 13 bases between them.